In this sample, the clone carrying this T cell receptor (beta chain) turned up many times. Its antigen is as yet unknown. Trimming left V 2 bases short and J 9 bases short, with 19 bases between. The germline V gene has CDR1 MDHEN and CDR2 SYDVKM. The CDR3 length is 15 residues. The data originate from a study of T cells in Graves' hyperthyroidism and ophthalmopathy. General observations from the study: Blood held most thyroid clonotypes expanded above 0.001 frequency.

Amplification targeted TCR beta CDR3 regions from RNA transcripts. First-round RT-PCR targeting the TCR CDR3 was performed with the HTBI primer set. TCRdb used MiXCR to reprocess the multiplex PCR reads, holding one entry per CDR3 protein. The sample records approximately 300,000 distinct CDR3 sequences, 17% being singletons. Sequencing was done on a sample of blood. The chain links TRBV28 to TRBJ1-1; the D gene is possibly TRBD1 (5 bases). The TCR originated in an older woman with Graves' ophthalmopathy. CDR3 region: CASSLAVGDRTKAFF. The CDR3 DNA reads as TGTGCCAGCAGTTTAGCTGTCGGGGACCGTACCAAAGCTTTCTTT.